This T cell receptor (beta chain) was profiled in a study of T cells in Graves' hyperthyroidism and ophthalmopathy. Patients were excluded for uncontrolled infection, other autoimmune disease, pregnancy or lactation. Amplified TCR beta CDR3 regions derived from RNA transcripts. The TCR CDR3 first-round RT-PCR relied on the HTBI primer set. From the multiplex PCR reads, TCRdb called clonotypes with MiXCR, one entry per CDR3 protein. In the table there are 500,000 to 750,000 distinct CDR3 sequences, 15% to 18% of which are singletons. The ends lost 5 bases at V and 5 bases at J; junction bases unmatched: 17. The CDR3 consists of 17 residues. Germline V gives CDR1 MNHEY, CDR2 SVGEGT. This clonotype was seen only a few times. Its antigen is still unknown. Study-level findings and limits: Most thyroid clonotypes expanded above 0.001 were also detected in blood. Ophthalmopathy was model-predicted a median around 6.7 months pre-onset.

The chain has TRBV6-2 or TRBV6-3 and TRBJ2-7, with 8 positions matching TRBD2. The TCR comes from a woman in her 30s with Graves' hyperthyroidism. The sample comprised blood. The CDR3 nucleotides read TGTGCCAGCAGTCCATCCCCGGGACTAGGGGGATTAAACGAGCAGTACTTC. Amino acid sequence: CASSPSPGLGGLNEQYF.